One and the same sample provided the 18 T cell receptor beta chains below, sequenced in a study of OX40 agonist ivuxolimab in advanced cancers. Method: immunoSEQ multiplex PCR; TCRdb's copy keeps in-frame clones and lacks some. The repertoire holds some 66,000 clones, roughly 81% seen once, with 1.5% to 2% in the top ten. The input for sequencing was CD4+ or CD8+ T cells sorted from blood, taken in a trial of the OX40 agonist ivuxolimab. These receptors all stem from an adult with an advanced solid tumor such as melanoma, head and neck, liver or kidney cancer.

This clone showed up just a few times. The rearrangement links TRBV7-8 to TRBJ2-7, with D possibly being TRBD1 (7 bases). Trimming left V 5 bases short and J 6 bases short, with 17 bases between. The germline gives CDR1 SGHVS, CDR2 FQNEAQ. The CDR3 contains 14 residues. CDR3 protein: CASSGGDSLFEQYF. DNA of the CDR3: TGTGCCAGCAGCGGAGGGGACAGCCTCTTCGAGCAGTACTTC.

This clone occurred a few times. The chain recombines TRBV2 with TRBJ1-1; possible D gene TRBD1, 5 bases. This CDR3 is built from 14 residues. Germline values: CDR1 SNHLY, CDR2 FYNNEI. V lost 4 bases to trimming and J lost 1 base, with 10 bases between them. In nucleotides, the CDR3 is TGTGCCAGCAGTGTCAGGGTAGGGAACACTGAAGCTTTCTTT. It yields the protein CASSVRVGNTEAFF.

V gene TRBV2 combines with J gene TRBJ2-2; the match to TRBD2 covers 8 bases. Germline CDR1 reads SNHLY; CDR2 reads FYNNEI. V shed 8 bases, J shed 5 bases, and the junction held 4 bases outside the gene matches. The CDR3 runs to 13 residues. The DNA for the CDR3 is TGTGCCAGCCACACGGGGGGGACCGGGGAGCTGTTTTTT. Translating gives CASHTGGTGELFF.

The rearrangement links TRBV7-9 to TRBJ2-3; 9 bases are a match to TRBD2. Trimming cost V 5 bases and J 4 bases; bases outside gene matches: 4. The CDR3 is 14 residues long. Germline V gives CDR1 SEHNR, CDR2 FQNEAQ (reference sequence). The CDR3, as DNA: TGTGCCAGCAGCATCGGCGGGGGGGCAGATACGCAGTATTTT. Translated, it gives CASSIGGGADTQYF.

This clone was recorded once. This chain links TRBV7-8 with TRBJ1-3; a weak D match, TRBD1 (6 bases). CDR3 length equals 16 residues. Deletions cut 4 bases from V and 4 bases from J, with 17 bases between. Germline V lookup: CDR1 SGHVS, CDR2 FQNEAQ. In DNA form, the CDR3 reads TGTGCCAGCAGCTCGGGGATGGTACAGGGAGGAAACACCATATATTTT. Translation: CASSSGMVQGGNTIYF.

V usage is TRBV6-5 and J usage is TRBJ2-5, with D tentatively TRBD2 (5 bases). The CDR3 sequence is 14 residues long. Trimming left V 6 bases short and J 1 base short, with 12 bases between. Per germline, CDR1 MNHEY and CDR2 SVGAGI. CDR3 sequence (DNA): TGTGCCAGCAGCCGCGGCCGGGGCCAAGAGACCCAGTACTTC. This translates into CASSRGRGQETQYF.

The V call is TRBV10-3, the J call TRBJ2-2, with 13 bases fitting TRBD2. Germline loops: CDR1 ENHRY, CDR2 SYGVKD. V lost 10 bases to trimming and J lost 0 bases; unmatched junction nucleotides: 5. The CDR3 sequence is 16 residues long. The CDR3 region has the DNA TGTGCCACCAGACTAGCGGGAGGCACGAACACCGGGGAGCTGTTTTTT. This translates into CATRLAGGTNTGELFF.

The rearrangement links TRBV5-4 to TRBJ1-6; D may be TRBD1 (5 bases). Trimming pared 5 bases from V and 7 bases from J, leaving 19 bases between. The CDR3 runs to 16 residues. The germline V gene has CDR1 SGHNT and CDR2 YYREEE (reference sequence). CDR3 region: CASSSGVGGGNSPLHF. In DNA, the CDR3 is TGTGCCAGCAGTTCGGGGGTTGGGGGTGGCAATTCACCCCTCCACTTT.

About this clone itself: At one end the junction does not follow the germline gene, possibly because of a read error. The V call is TRBV7-7, the J call TRBJ2-5; D perhaps matches TRBD1 (5 bases). CDR3 length equals 15 residues. Germline V lookup: CDR1 SSHAT, CDR2 FNYEAQ (reference sequence). CDR3 bases: TGTGCTAGCAGCCCACATGGGGCATTCCAAGAGACCCAGTACTTC. Its translation: CASSPHGAFQETQYF.

J is TRBJ1-3 and V is TRBV19; D unclear. The CDR3 contains 13 residues. CDR1 and CDR2 from the germline V gene are LNHDA and SQIVND (reference sequence). The ends were cut back, 7 bases at V and 3 bases at J, with 10 bases in the middle. The CDR3 region is CASTEGIGNTIYF. DNA for the CDR3: TGTGCCAGTACGGAAGGGATTGGAAACACCATATATTTT.

The table lists this clone with a few counts. This chain connects TRBV7-9 to TRBJ2-1; the D gene is possibly TRBD2 (6 bases). This CDR3 comprises 17 residues. CDR1 is SEHNR and CDR2 is FQNEAQ in the germline V gene (reference sequence). The V and J ends lost 4 bases and 6 bases respectively, with 22 bases between them. The CDR3 protein is CASSSGSRLVRVNEQFF. DNA of the CDR3: TGTGCCAGCAGCTCGGGGAGTCGACTAGTTCGGGTCAATGAGCAGTTCTTC.

This rearrangement joins TRBV10-3 to TRBJ1-2; 9 nucleotides align to TRBD1. The CDR3 contains 15 residues. V lost 4 bases and J lost 0; bases outside the gene matches: 3. CDR1 and CDR2 from the germline V gene are ENHRY and SYGVKD. CDR3 bases: TGTGCCATCAGTGCGGGACAGGGCACTAACTATGGCTACACCTTC. This encodes CAISAGQGTNYGYTF.

The chain is built from TRBV9 and TRBJ2-7, with 12 bases matching TRBD2. V dropped 4 bases and J dropped 2; count of bases not matched to a gene: 4. The germline V gene encodes CDR1 SGDLS and CDR2 YYNGEE. The CDR3 sequence is 15 residues long. Here the CDR3 reads CASSPRTSGTYEQYF. The CDR3 nucleotides read TGTGCCAGCAGCCCCCGGACTAGCGGGACCTACGAGCAGTACTTC.

The chain employs TRBV6-6 and TRBJ1-1, with D perhaps matching TRBD1 (5 bases). This CDR3 comprises 14 residues. V shed 8 bases and J shed 5 bases, with 18 bases lying between them. Germline V gene lookup returns CDR1 MNHNY and CDR2 SVGAGI (reference sequence). The CDR3 loop is CASCLVGGETEAFF. Here the CDR3 DNA reads TGTGCCAGCTGTTTGGTCGGGGGTGAGACTGAAGCTTTCTTT.

The chain links TRBV5-8 to TRBJ1-4; 8 nucleotides match TRBD1. This CDR3 contains 13 residues. Germline CDR1 is SGHTS and CDR2 is YDEGEE. The J segment lost 6 bases and the V segment lost 7 bases, leaving 5 bases of the junction unmatched. Here the CDR3 DNA reads TGTGCCAGCGGGAACAGGGGGTATGAAAAACTGTTTTTT. It translates to CASGNRGYEKLFF.

The V gene is TRBV13, the J gene TRBJ2-2, with D unresolved. The germline V gene encodes CDR1 PRHDT and CDR2 FYEKMQ (reference sequence). Trimming removed 3 bases at V and 0 bases at J, with 11 bases between. The CDR3 runs to 16 residues. The DNA of the CDR3 is TGTGCCAGCAGCTTTTTAGGTTTCGCGAACACCGGGGAGCTGTTTTTT. Translated, it gives CASSFLGFANTGELFF.

This clone appeared once. The V call is TRBV11-2, the J call TRBJ2-1; unclear D gene. The CDR3 runs to 17 residues. V gave up 2 bases and J gave up 5 bases, with 19 bases separating them. Per the germline V gene, CDR1 is SGHAT and CDR2 is FQNNGV. CDR3 in amino acids: CASSLRFVTPINNEQFF. As DNA, the CDR3 is TGTGCCAGCAGCTTAAGGTTTGTGACCCCTATTAACAATGAGCAGTTCTTC.

This sequence joins TRBV29-1 and TRBJ2-1; D not certain. This CDR3 is 11 amino acids long. Germline CDR1 is SQVTM and CDR2 is ANQGSEA. Trimming shortened V by 6 bases and J by 9 bases, and 12 bases separated the two germline ends. CDR3 amino acids: CSVEWSREQFF. CDR3 bases: TGCAGCGTAGAATGGAGCCGTGAGCAGTTCTTC.